One and the same sample provided the 12 T cell receptor beta chains below, sequenced in a study of shared clonotypes between healthy human individuals. TCRdb's copy holds only in-frame clones and misses some; the assay was immunoSEQ multiplex PCR. The sample holds hundreds of thousands of clones, nearly 98% seen once. Only CD45RO-negative cells positively selected for CCR7 counted as naive CD8 cells, so terminally differentiated effector memory CD45RA+ cells were excluded. The specimen was naive CD8+ T cells sorted from blood. The receptors originated from a young man in good health.

CDR3 amino acids: CASSHVGEGYEQYF. CDR3 sequence (DNA): TGCGCCAGCAGCCATGTGGGAGAGGGCTACGAGCAGTACTTC. The rearrangement links TRBV4-1 to TRBJ2-7, with a tentative D call TRBD2 (5 bases). CDR3 length: 14 residues. The V and J ends lost 3 bases and 3 bases respectively, with 12 bases between them. Per germline, CDR1 MGHRA and CDR2 YSYEKL.

The genes are TRBV5-6 and TRBJ2-5, with 7 bases aligning to TRBD1. Germline lookup yields CDR1 SGHDT and CDR2 YYEEEE. The CDR3 consists of 15 residues. Trimming at V came to 0 bases and at J to 3 bases, leaving 5 bases not matched to a gene. The CDR3 region has the DNA TGTGCCAGCAGCTTGGCCGGACAGGTGGAAGAGACCCAGTACTTC. This encodes CASSLAGQVEETQYF.

The chain recombines TRBV27 with TRBJ2-5; 7 bases are a match to TRBD1. V gave up 6 bases and J gave up 0 bases; unmatched junction bases: 7. CDR1 and CDR2 (germline): MNHEY, SMNVEV (reference sequence). CDR3 length equals 15 residues. In nucleotides, the CDR3 is TGTGCCAGCAGCTCCCTTACAGGGGACCAAGAGACCCAGTACTTC. This sequence encodes CASSSLTGDQETQYF.

The count of this clone is one. The chain employs TRBV18 and TRBJ2-3; 11 positions agree with TRBD2. The CDR3 totals 18 residues. The junction had 8 bases not matched to a gene; V was cut back by 2 bases and J by 1 base. Germline V gene lookup returns CDR1 KGHSH and CDR2 LQKENI. In nucleotides, the CDR3 is TGTGCCAGCTCACCATCCGGGACTAGCGGTTCTCGCACAGATACGCAGTATTTT. Translating gives CASSPSGTSGSRTDTQYF.

The rearrangement uses TRBV6-1 and TRBJ2-1; 7 bases align to TRBD1. Trimming cost V 3 bases and J 7 bases; bases outside gene matches: 12. CDR1 is MNHNS and CDR2 is SASEGT in the germline V gene. This CDR3 comprises 16 residues. CDR3: CASSDAGIQGSNEQFF. The CDR3, as DNA: TGTGCCAGCAGTGACGCCGGTATACAGGGGAGTAATGAGCAGTTCTTC.

The rearrangement joins TRBV6-5 to TRBJ2-5; D is undetermined. The CDR3 runs to 15 residues. The V and J ends lost 3 bases and 0 bases respectively, with 11 bases between them. Germline assignment: CDR1 MNHEY and CDR2 SVGAGI. CDR3 coding DNA: TGTGCCAGCAGTTATAACACACGGTACCAAGAGACCCAGTACTTC. Translating it yields CASSYNTRYQETQYF.

The V gene is TRBV11-2, the J gene TRBJ1-1, with unresolved D. V was shortened by 1 base and J by 7 bases, with 10 bases between the two germline ends. CDR3 length: 13 amino acids. Germline V CDR1 and CDR2: SGHAT, FQNNGV. CDR3 DNA sequence: TGTGCCAGCAGCTTAGGGCGTCACCTTGAAGCTTTCTTT. Translation gives CASSLGRHLEAFF.

The rearrangement joins TRBV14 to TRBJ1-1, with D unclear. Per the germline V gene, CDR1 is SGHDN and CDR2 is FVKESK. V was shortened by 4 bases and J by 0 bases, with 6 bases between the two germline ends. This CDR3 spans 13 amino acids. The CDR3 DNA sequence: TGTGCCAGCAGCCCGGGCTTGAACACTGAAGCTTTCTTT. As protein: CASSPGLNTEAFF. The full variable domain, with the rest looked up from reference TRBV14 and TRBJ1-1, is EAGVTQFPSHSVIEKGQTVTLRCDPISGHDNLYWYRRVMGKEIKFLLHFVKESKQDESGMPNNRFLAERTGGTYSTLKVQPAELEDSGVYFCASSPGLNTEAFFGQGTRLTVV.

The chain joins TRBV11-3 to TRBJ2-1; tentatively, D is TRBD1 (6 bases). CDR3 length equals 13 residues. The germline V and J ends were trimmed by 5 bases and 4 bases, with 9 bases remaining between them. From germline, CDR1 is SGHNT and CDR2 YENEEA. CDR3 amino acids: CASSGQIYNEQFF. In nucleotides, the CDR3 is TGTGCCAGCAGCGGACAGATTTACAATGAGCAGTTCTTC.

The chain carries TRBV16 and TRBJ2-6, with TRBD1 as a possible D gene (6 bases). Germline loops: CDR1 KGHSY, CDR2 FQNENV. Trimming took 7 bases from V and 0 from J, leaving 16 bases between them. The CDR3 contains 17 residues. CDR3 sequence reads: CASTHRDKNSGANVLTF. In nucleotides, the CDR3 is TGTGCCAGCACCCACCGGGACAAGAACTCTGGGGCCAACGTCCTGACTTTC.

This rearrangement joins TRBV4-1 to TRBJ2-1; D unresolved. The CDR3 has 14 residues. V lost 2 bases to trimming and J lost 7 bases, with 12 bases between them. In germline, CDR1 is MGHRA, CDR2 YSYEKL. CDR3 in amino acids: CASSQIASWNEQFF. In nucleotides, the CDR3 is TGCGCCAGCAGCCAAATTGCCTCGTGGAATGAGCAGTTCTTC.

This rearrangement joins TRBV5-1 to TRBJ2-1; a weak D match, TRBD2 (5 bases). The CDR3 consists of 16 residues. The germline gives CDR1 SGHRS, CDR2 YFSETQ. Trimming stripped 0 bases from V and 4 bases from J, with 14 bases between. The CDR3, as DNA: TGCGCCAGCAGCTTGGATCTGTCTAGCAAGTACAATGAGCAGTTCTTC. It codes for CASSLDLSSKYNEQFF.